The T cell receptor (beta chain) under discussion was sequenced for a study of T cell responses to AZD1222 COVID-19 vaccine. Study results and limitations: Among spike-specific TCRs, nearly half reportedly target unmutated variant regions. Researchers report vaccine-associated CD4 TCRs spanning spike, with dominance at 160-218 and 743-854. Most donors were white British and more were female, and clonal diversity was possibly underestimated.

The protocol was immunoSEQ multiplex PCR, while the TCRdb copy is restricted to in-frame clones and leaves out a portion. Of 140,000 to 150,000 clones listed, roughly nine tenths are singletons. CDR3 length: 16 amino acids. V lost 0 bases and J lost 7; bases outside the gene matches: 4. Germline CDR1 reads SGHRS; CDR2 reads YFSETQ. This clone was observed a handful of times. Antigen: not known. This clonotype was sampled from an adult in good health. The sequencing here drew on peripheral blood, taken on day 0 of AZD1222 vaccination. J is TRBJ1-6 and V is TRBV5-1; TRBD1 agrees at 10 bases. This CDR3 is CASSLATGGQNSPLHF. The CDR3 nucleotides are TGCGCCAGCAGCTTGGCGACAGGGGGCCAGAATTCACCCCTCCACTTT.